The source of this T cell receptor (beta chain) is a study of tumor and adjacent non-tumor tissue in lung cancer. Across the study: Patients were aged 31 to 76, approximately 11 men and about five women, stage I to III.

No cell sorting was done before RNA was extracted from the tissue. In germline, CDR1 is LGHNT, CDR2 FRNRAP. This CDR3 spans 17 amino acids. Three rounds of nested PCR, following a modified ARM-PCR protocol, produced the TCRbeta library. In TCRdb, the multiplex PCR reads were re-called with MiXCR into one record per CDR3 protein. The repertoire holds 90,000 to 130,000 distinct CDR3 sequences, with roughly 84% as singletons. For this clonotype: A read error is likely, as this CDR3 ends without the conserved phenylalanine or tryptophan.

The rearrangement uses TRBV12-5 and TRBJ2-7, with D possibly being TRBD1 (6 bases). The clonotype originates from a man between 70 and 80 years old with non-small cell lung cancer. The sample taken for sequencing was lung tumor tissue. The CDR3 sequence: CASGLFLSGEGTYEQYS. As DNA, the CDR3 is TGTGCTAGTGGTTTGTTCTTGTCAGGGGAAGGAACCTACGAACAGTACTCC.